This T cell receptor beta chain was sequenced for a study of blood T cell repertoires in COVID-19. As for the study in general: Acute and convalescent COVID-19 specimens originated in the United States, Italy and Spain. The cDNA or gDNA used as material had been derived from T cells, B-cell-depleted T cells, or PBMCs.

V shed 5 bases and J 9 bases; nucleotides not matched to a gene: 14. The CDR3 is 16 amino acids. CDR1 and CDR2 from the germline V gene are SGHRS and YFSETQ. Authors' analysis steps: Reference gene primer amplification gave nucleated cell count estimates. Sequenced by immunoSEQ multiplex PCR; TCRdb stores in-frame clones only, minus some. The V and J calls and clone size are taken from that table; D and trimming were inferred from the DNA. The sample consists of 170,000 or so clones, 80% to 90% of them appearing once. The chain employs TRBV5-1 and TRBJ2-1; 10 bases map to TRBD2. Sequenced: peripheral blood. This sequence was found in a woman under 30 who had recovered from COVID-19. The CDR3: CASRPTEREGSGEQFF. The CDR3 DNA reads as TGCGCCAGCAGGCCAACCGAGCGGGAGGGATCAGGTGAGCAGTTCTTC. Full variable domain (outside the CDR3, taken from reference TRBV5-1 and TRBJ2-1): KAGVTQTPRYLIKTRGQQVTLSCSPISGHRSVSWYQQTPGQGLQFLFEYFSETQRNKGNFPGRFSGRQFSNSRSEMNVSTLELGDSALYLCASRPTEREGSGEQFFGPGTRLTVL.